This T cell receptor beta chain was documented in a study of post-analysis software for immune sequencing data. Broader study findings: TRBV5-6, TRBV5-1 and TRBV20-1 were among four or five TRBV segments more frequent in patients than controls.

This clonotype has only a few counts. The antigen is undetermined. This CDR3 is built from 16 residues. Germline V CDR1 and CDR2: MGHRA, YSYEKL. Trimming stripped 2 bases from V and 1 base from J, with 14 bases between. Every TCR beta cDNA library bore unique molecular identifiers. TCRdb itself ran the PCR reads through MiXCR, one entry per CDR3 protein. The data show under 200,000 distinct CDR3 sequences, 35% to 40% seen once. Material: blood, obtained after autologous hematopoietic stem cell transplantation. The chain recombines TRBV4-1 with TRBJ1-2; the D is unclear. The receptor's source is a girl aged 5-17 years with multiple sclerosis. The CDR3 loop is CASSQYHGSNNYGYTF. The DNA of the CDR3 is TGCGCCAGCAGCCAATATCACGGGAGCAATAACTATGGCTACACCTTC.